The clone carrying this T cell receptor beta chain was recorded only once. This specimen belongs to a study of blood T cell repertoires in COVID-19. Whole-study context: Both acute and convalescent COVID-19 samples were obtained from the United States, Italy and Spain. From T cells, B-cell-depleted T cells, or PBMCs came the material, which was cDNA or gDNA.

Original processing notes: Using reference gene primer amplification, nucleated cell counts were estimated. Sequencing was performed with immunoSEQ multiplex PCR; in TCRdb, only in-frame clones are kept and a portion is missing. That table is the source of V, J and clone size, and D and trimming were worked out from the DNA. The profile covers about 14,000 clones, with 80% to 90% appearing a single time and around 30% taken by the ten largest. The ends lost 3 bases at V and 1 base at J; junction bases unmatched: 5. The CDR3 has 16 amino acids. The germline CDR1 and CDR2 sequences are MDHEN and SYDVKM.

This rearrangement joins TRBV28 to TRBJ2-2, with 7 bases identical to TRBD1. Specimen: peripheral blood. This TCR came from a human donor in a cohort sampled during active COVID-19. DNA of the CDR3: TGTGCCAGCAGTTTTGTGACAGGGCGGAACACCGGGGAGCTGTTTTTT. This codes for CASSFVTGRNTGELFF.